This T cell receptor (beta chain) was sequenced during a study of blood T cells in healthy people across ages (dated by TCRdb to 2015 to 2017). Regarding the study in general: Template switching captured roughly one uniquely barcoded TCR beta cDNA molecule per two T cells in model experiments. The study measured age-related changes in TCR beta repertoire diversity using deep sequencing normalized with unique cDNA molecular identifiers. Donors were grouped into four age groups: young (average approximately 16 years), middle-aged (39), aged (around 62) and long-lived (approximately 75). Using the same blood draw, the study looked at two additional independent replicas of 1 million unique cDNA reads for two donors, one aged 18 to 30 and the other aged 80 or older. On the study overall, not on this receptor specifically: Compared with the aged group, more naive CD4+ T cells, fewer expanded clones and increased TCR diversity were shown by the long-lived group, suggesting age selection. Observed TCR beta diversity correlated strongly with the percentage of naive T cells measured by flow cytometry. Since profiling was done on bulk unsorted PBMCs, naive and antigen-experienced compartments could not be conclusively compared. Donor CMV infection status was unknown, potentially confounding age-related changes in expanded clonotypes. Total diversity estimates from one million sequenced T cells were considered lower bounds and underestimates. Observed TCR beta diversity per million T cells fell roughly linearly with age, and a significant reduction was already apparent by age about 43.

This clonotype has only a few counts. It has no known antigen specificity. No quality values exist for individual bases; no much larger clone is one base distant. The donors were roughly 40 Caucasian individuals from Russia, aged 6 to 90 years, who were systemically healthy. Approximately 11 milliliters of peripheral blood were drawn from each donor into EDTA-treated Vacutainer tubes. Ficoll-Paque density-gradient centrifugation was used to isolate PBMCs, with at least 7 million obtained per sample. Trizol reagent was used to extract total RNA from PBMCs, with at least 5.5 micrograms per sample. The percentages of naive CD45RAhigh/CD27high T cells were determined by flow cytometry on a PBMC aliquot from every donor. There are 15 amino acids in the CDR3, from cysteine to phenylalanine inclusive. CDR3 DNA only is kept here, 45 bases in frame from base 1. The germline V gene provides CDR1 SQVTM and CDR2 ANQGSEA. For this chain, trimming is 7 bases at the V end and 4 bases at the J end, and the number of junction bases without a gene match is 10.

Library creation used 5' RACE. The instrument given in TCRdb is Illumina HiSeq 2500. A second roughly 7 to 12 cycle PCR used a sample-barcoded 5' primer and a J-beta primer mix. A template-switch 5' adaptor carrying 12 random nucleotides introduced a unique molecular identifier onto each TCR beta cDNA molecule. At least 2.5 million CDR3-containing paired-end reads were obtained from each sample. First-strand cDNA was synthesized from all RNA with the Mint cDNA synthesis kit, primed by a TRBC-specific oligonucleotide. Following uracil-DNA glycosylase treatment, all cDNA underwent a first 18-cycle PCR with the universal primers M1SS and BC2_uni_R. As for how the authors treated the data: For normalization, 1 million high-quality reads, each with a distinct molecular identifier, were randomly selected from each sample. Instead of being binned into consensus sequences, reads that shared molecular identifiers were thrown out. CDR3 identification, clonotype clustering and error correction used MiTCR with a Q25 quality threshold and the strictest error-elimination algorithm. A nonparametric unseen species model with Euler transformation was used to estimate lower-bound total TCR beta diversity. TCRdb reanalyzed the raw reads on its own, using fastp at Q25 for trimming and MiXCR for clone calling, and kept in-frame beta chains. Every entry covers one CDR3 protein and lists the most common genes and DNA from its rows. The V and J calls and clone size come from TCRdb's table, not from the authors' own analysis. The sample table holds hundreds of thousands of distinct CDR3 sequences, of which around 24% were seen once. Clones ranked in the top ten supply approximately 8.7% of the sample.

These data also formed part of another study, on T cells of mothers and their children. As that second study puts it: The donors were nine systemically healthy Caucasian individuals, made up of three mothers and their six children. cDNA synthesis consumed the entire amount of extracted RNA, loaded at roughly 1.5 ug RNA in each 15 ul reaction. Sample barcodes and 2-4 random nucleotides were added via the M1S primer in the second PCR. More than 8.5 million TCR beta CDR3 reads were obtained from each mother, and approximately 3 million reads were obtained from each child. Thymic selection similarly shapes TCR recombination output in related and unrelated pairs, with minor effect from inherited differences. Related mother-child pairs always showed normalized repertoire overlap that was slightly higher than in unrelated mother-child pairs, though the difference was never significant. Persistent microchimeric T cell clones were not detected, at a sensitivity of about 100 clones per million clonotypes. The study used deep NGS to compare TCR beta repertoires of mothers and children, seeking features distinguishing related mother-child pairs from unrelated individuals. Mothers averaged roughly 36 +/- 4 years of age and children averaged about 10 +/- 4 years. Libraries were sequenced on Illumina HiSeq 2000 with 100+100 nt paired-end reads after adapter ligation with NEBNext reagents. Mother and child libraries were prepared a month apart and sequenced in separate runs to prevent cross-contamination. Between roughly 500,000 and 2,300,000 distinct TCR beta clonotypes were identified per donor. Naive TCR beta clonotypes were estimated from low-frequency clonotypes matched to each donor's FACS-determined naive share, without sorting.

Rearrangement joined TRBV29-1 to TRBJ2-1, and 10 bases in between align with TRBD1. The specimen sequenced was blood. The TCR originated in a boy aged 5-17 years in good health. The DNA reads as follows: TGCAGCGGAGGAGGCGGGACAGGGGTATACAATGAGCAGTTCTTC. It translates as CSGGGGTGVYNEQFF.